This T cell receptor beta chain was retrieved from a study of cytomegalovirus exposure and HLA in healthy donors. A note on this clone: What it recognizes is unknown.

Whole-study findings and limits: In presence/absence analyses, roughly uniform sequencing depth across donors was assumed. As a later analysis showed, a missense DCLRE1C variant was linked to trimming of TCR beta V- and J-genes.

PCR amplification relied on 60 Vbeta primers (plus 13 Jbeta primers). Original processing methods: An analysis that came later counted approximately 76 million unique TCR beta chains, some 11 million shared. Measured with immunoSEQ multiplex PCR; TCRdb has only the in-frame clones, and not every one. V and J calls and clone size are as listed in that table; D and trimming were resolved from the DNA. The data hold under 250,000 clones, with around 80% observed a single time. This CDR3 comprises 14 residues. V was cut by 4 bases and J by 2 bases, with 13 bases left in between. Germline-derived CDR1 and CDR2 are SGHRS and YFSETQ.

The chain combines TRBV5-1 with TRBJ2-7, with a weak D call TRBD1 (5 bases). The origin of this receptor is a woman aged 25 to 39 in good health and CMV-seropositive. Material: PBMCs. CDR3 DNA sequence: TGCGCCAGCAGCCCGACGACAGCAACCTACGAGCAGTACTTC. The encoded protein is CASSPTTATYEQYF.